The source of this T cell receptor beta chain is a study of control samples from healthy donors and cancer patients. TCRdb's table, derived via immunoSEQ multiplex PCR, lists solely in-frame clones and lacks some. This table holds 60,000 to 75,000 clones, approximately 87% found once. Germline CDR1 LNHDA, CDR2 SQIVND (reference sequence). V dropped 3 bases and J dropped 6 bases, with 13 bases sitting between them. This CDR3 region has 14 residues. Sequences were obtained from PBMCs. The receptor's source is a woman between 45 and 60 years old with head and neck cancer. The genes are TRBV19 and TRBJ2-3; maybe TRBD1 (6 bases). The CDR3 loop reads CASSITGTPDTQYF. CDR3 DNA sequence: TGTGCCAGTAGTATCACCGGGACACCTGATACGCAGTATTTT.